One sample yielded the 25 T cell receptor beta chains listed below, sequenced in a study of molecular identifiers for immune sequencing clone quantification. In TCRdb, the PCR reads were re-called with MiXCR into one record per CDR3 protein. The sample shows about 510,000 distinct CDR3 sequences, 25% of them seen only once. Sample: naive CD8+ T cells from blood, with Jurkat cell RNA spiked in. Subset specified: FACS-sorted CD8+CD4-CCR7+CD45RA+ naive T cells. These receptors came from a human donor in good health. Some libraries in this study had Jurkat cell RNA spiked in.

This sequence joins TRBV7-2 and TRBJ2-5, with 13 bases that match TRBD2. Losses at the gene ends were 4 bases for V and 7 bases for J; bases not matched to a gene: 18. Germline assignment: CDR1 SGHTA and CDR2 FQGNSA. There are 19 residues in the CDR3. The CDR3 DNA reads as TGTGCCAGCAGCTCCCTTAATGGCCAACTAGCGGGAGGGCCTGGGACCCAGTACTTC. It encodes CASSSLNGQLAGGPGTQYF.

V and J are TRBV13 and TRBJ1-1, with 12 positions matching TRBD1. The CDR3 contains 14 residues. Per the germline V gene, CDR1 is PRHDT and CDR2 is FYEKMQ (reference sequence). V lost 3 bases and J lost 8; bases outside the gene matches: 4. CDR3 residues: CASSFGTGGSEAFF. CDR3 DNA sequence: TGTGCCAGCAGCTTCGGGACAGGGGGCTCGGAAGCTTTCTTT.

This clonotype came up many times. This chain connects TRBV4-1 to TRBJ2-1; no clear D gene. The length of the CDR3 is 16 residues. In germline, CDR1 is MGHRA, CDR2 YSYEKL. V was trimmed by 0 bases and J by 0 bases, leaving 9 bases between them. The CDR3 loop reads CASSQEPGDSYNEQFF. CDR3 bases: TGCGCCAGCAGCCAAGAGCCAGGAGACTCCTACAATGAGCAGTTCTTC.

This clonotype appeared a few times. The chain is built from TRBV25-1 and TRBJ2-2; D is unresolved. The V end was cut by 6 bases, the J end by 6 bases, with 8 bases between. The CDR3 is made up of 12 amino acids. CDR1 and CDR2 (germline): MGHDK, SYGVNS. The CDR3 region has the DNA TGTGCCAGCAGGTCCCCGTCCGGGGAGCTGTTTTTT. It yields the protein CASRSPSGELFF.

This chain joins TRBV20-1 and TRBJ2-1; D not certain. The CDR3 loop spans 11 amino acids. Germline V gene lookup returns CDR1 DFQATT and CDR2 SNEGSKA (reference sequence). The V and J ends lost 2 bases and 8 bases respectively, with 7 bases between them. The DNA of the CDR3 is TGCAGTGCTAGAATAGTCCATGAGCAGTTCTTC. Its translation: CSARIVHEQFF.

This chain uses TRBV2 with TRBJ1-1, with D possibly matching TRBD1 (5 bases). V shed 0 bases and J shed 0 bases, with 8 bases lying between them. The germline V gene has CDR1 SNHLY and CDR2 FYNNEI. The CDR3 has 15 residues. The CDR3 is CASSEAGGVNTEAFF. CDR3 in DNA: TGTGCCAGCAGTGAAGCGGGGGGAGTGAACACTGAAGCTTTCTTT.

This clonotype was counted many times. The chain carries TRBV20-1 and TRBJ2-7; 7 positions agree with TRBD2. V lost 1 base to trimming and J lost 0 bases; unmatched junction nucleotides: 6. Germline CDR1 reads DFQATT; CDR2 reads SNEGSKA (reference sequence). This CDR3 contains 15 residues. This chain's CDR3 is CSARGERELSYEQYF. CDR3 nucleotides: TGCAGTGCTAGAGGGGAGCGGGAACTCTCCTACGAGCAGTACTTC.

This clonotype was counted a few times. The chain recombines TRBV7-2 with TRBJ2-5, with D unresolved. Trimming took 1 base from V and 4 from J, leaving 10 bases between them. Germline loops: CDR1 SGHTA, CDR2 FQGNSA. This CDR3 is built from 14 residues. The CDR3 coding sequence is TGTGCCAGCAGCTTAGATACTACCTCAGAGACCCAGTACTTC. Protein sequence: CASSLDTTSETQYF. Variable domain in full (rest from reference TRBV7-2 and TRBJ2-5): GAGVSQSPSNKVTEKGKDVELRCDPISGHTALYWYRQSLGQGLEFLIYFQGNSAPDKSGLPSDRFSAERTGGSVSTLTIQRTQQEDSAVYLCASSLDTTSETQYFGPGTRLLVL.

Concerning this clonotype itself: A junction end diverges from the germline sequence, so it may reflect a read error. The CDR3 region has the DNA TGTGCCAGCAGCCAAGGGGGCTACGAGCGGTACTTC. This encodes CASSQGGYERYF. The J gene is TRBJ2-7, the V gene TRBV3-1; maybe TRBD1 (5 bases). From germline, CDR1 is LGHDT and CDR2 YNNKEL (reference sequence). This CDR3 spans 12 amino acids.

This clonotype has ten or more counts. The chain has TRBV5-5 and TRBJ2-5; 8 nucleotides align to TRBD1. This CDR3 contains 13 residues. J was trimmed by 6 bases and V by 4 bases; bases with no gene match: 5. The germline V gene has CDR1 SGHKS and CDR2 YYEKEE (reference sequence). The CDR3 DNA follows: TGTGCCAGCAGCCCGGACAGGGTTAAGACCCAGTACTTC. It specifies CASSPDRVKTQYF.

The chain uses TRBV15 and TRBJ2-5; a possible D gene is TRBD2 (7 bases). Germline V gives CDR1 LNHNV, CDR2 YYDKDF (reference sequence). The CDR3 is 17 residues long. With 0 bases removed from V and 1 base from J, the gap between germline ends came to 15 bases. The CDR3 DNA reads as TGTGCCACCAGCAGAGATCGGGGGGCTCGGGTCCAAGAGACCCAGTACTTC. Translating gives CATSRDRGARVQETQYF.

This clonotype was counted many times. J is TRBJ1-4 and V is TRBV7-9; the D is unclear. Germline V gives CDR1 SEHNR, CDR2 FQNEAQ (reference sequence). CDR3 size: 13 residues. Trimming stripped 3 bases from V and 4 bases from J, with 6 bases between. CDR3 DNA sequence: TGTGCCAGCAGCTTTTACAGTAATGAAAAACTGTTTTTT. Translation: CASSFYSNEKLFF. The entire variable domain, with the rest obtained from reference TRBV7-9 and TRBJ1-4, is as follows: DTGVSQNPRHKITKRGQNVTFRCDPISEHNRLYWYRQTLGQGPEFLTYFQNEAQLEKSRLLSDRFSAERPKGSFSTLEIQRTEQGDSAMYLCASSFYSNEKLFFGSGTQLSVL.

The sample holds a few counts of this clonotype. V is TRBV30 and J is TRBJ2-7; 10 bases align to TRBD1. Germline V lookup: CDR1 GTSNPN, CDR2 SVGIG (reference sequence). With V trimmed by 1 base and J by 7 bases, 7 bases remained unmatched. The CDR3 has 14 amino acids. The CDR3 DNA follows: TGTGCCTGGAGTGGTGGACAGGGGGAGGATGAGCAGTACTTC. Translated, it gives CAWSGGQGEDEQYF.

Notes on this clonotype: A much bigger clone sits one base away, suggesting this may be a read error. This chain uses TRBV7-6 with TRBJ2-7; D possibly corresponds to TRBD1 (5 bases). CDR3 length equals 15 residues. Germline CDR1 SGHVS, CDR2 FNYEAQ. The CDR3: CSSSLAQGSSYEQYF. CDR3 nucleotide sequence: TGTTCCAGCAGCTTAGCCCAGGGTAGCTCCTACGAGCAGTACTTC.

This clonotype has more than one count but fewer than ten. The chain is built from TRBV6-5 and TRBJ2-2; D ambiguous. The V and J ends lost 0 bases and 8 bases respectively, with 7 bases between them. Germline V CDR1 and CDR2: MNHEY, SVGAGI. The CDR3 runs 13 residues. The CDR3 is CASSYSPNGELFF. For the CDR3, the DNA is TGTGCCAGCAGTTACTCTCCTAATGGGGAGCTGTTTTTT.

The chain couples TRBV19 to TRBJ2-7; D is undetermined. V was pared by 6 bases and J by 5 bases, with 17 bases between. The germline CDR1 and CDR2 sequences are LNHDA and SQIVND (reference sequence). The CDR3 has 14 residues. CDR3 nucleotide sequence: TGTGCCAGTAGCCCTTTATCCAATTGGGACGAGCAGTACTTC. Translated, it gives CASSPLSNWDEQYF.

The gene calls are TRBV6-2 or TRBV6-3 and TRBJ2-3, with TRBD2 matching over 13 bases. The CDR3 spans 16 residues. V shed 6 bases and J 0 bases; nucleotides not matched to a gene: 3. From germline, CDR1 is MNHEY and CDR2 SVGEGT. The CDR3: CASRGLAGTSTDTQYF. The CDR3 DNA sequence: TGTGCCAGCAGGGGACTAGCGGGGACTAGCACAGATACGCAGTATTTT.

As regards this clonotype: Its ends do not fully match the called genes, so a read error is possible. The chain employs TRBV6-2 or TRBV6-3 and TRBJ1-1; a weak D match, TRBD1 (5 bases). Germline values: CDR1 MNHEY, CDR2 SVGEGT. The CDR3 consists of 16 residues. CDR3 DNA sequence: TGTGCCAGCATCATGGGGCCCCACGGGGCGAACACTGAAGCTTCCTTT. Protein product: CASIMGPHGANTEASF.

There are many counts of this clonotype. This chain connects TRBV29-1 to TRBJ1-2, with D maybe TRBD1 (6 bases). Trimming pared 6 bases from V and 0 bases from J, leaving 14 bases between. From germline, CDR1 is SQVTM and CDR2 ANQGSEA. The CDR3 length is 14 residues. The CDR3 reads CSVLYWTANYGYTF. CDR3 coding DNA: TGCAGCGTCCTCTACTGGACAGCTAACTATGGCTACACCTTC. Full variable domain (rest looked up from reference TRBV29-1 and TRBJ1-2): SAVISQKPSRDICQRGTSLTIQCQVDSQVTMMFWYRQQPGQSLTLIATANQGSEATYESGFVIDKFPISRPNLTFSTLTVSNMSPEDSSIYLCSVLYWTANYGYTFGSGTRLTVV.

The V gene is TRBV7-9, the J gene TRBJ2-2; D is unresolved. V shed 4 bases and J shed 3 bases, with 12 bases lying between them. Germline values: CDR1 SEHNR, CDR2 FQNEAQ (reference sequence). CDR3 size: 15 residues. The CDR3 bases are TGTGCCAGCAGCTGGAGACATCCAGACACCGGGGAGCTGTTTTTT. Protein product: CASSWRHPDTGELFF. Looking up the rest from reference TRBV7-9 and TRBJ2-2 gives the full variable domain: DTGVSQNPRHKITKRGQNVTFRCDPISEHNRLYWYRQTLGQGPEFLTYFQNEAQLEKSRLLSDRFSAERPKGSFSTLEIQRTEQGDSAMYLCASSWRHPDTGELFFGEGSRLTVL.

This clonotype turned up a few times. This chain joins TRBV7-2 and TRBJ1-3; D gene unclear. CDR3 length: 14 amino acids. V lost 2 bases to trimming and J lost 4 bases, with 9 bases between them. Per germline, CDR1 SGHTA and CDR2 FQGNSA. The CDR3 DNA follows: TGTGCCAGCAGCTTAATGGGAGTGGGAAACACCATATATTTT. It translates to CASSLMGVGNTIYF.

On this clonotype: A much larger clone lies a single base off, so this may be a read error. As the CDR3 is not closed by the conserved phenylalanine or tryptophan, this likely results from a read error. In DNA, the CDR3 is TGTGCCAGCAGCTTACGTCGGGCGGGAGTGGACGGGGAGCTGTTTCTT. It specifies CASSLRRAGVDGELFL. The V and J genes are TRBV7-9 and TRBJ2-2; 7 bases match TRBD2. Germline CDR1 and CDR2: SEHNR and FQNEAQ (reference sequence). The length of the CDR3 is 16 residues. The trim removed 2 bases at V and 7 bases at J, leaving 10 bases unmatched.

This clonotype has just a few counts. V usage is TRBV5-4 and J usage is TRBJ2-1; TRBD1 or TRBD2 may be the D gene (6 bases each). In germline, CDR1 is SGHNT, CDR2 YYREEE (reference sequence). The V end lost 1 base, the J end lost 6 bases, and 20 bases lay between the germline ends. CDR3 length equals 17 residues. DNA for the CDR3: TGTGCCAGCAGCTTGCGGGGGCGTACCCCGAGGGGCAATGAGCAGTTCTTC. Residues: CASSLRGRTPRGNEQFF.

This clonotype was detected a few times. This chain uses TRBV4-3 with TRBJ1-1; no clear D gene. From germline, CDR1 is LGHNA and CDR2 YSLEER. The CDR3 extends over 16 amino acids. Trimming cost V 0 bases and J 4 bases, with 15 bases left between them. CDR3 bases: TGCGCCAGCAGCCAAGAGTCCGTTAGGGTAGGCACTGAAGCTTTCTTT. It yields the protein CASSQESVRVGTEAFF.

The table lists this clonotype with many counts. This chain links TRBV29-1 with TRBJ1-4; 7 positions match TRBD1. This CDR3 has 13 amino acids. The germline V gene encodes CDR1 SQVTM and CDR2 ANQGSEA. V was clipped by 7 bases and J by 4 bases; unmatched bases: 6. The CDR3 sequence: CSGTGPYNEKLFF. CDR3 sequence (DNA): TGCAGCGGGACAGGTCCTTATAATGAAAAACTGTTTTTT. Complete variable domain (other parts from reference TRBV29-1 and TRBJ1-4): SAVISQKPSRDICQRGTSLTIQCQVDSQVTMMFWYRQQPGQSLTLIATANQGSEATYESGFVIDKFPISRPNLTFSTLTVSNMSPEDSSIYLCSGTGPYNEKLFFGSGTQLSVL.